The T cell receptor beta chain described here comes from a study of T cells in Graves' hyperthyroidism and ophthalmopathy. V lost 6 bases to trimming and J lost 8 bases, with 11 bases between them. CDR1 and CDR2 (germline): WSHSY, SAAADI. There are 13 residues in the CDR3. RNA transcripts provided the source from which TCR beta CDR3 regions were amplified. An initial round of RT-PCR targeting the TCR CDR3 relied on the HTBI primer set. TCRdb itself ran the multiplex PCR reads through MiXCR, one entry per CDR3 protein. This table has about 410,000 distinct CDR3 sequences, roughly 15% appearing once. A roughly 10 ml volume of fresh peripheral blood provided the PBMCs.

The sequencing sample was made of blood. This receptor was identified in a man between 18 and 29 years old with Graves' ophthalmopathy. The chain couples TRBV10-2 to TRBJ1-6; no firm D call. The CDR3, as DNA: TGCGCCAGCAGACTCAGGAGCGATTCACCCCTCCACTTT. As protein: CASRLRSDSPLHF.